These 26 T cell receptor beta chains share one sample of origin, sequenced in a study of T cells after yellow fever vaccination. TCRdb re-derived calls from the 5' RACE reads in MiXCR, one entry per CDR3 protein. The sample consists of around 610,000 distinct CDR3 sequences, approximately 13% of them appearing once. Specimen: PBMCs, collected on the day of the yellow fever booster vaccination. These receptor sequences come from a man aged 25 to 40 who received the YFV17D yellow fever vaccine.

The rearrangement joins TRBV6-5 to TRBJ1-1; maybe TRBD1 (5 bases). Trimming took off 2 bases at V and 11 bases at J, with 18 bases between the two ends. The V gene's germline CDR1 is MNHEY and CDR2 SVGAGI. The CDR3 runs to 14 residues. The CDR3 DNA reads as TGTGCCAGCAGTTACAGAGAAGGGACTACTTGGGCTTTCTTT. Its translation: CASSYREGTTWAFF.

The chain is built from TRBV5-1 and TRBJ2-3; unclear D gene. The CDR3 is 14 amino acids. Per the germline V gene, CDR1 is SGHRS and CDR2 is YFSETQ. Trimming took off 0 bases at V and 4 bases at J, with 9 bases between the two ends. This chain's CDR3 is CASSLEGTPDTQYF. As DNA, the CDR3 is TGCGCCAGCAGCTTGGAAGGCACCCCAGATACGCAGTATTTT.

The V call is TRBV20-1, the J call TRBJ1-2; D gene uncertain. Deletions cut 6 bases from V and 0 bases from J, with 11 bases between. There are 13 residues in the CDR3. Germline V gene sequence: CDR1 DFQATT, CDR2 SNEGSKA (reference sequence). CDR3 residues: CSALKPANYGYTF. In nucleotides, the CDR3 is TGCAGTGCCCTGAAGCCTGCTAACTATGGCTACACCTTC.

A few counts support this clonotype. The V gene is TRBV19, the J gene TRBJ2-4; D is uncertain. This CDR3 region has 16 residues. In germline, CDR1 is LNHDA, CDR2 SQIVND (reference sequence). V lost 1 base and J lost 3, with 13 bases in between. The CDR3 region is CASSIGGNPRKNIQYF. The CDR3 region has the DNA TGTGCCAGTAGTATAGGCGGCAATCCCCGCAAAAACATTCAGTACTTC.

The V gene is TRBV6-5, the J gene TRBJ2-7; maybe TRBD2 (5 bases). Germline CDR1 MNHEY, CDR2 SVGAGI. V was cut by 4 bases and J by 0 bases, with 10 bases left in between. CDR3 length: 14 residues. Here the CDR3 DNA reads TGTGCCAGCAGTTTGAGAGGGCTCTCCTACGAGCAGTACTTC. It codes for CASSLRGLSYEQYF.

CDR3 residues: CASSGGSGGWETQYF. In DNA, the CDR3 is TGTGCCAGCAGTGGAGGAAGCGGAGGGTGGGAGACCCAGTACTTC. This chain connects TRBV9 to TRBJ2-5, with D possibly TRBD2 on 6 matching bases. V was cut by 5 bases and J by 5 bases, with 19 bases left in between. The CDR3 totals 15 residues. Per the germline V gene, CDR1 is SGDLS and CDR2 is YYNGEE.

The chain links TRBV19 to TRBJ1-5, with a weak D call TRBD1 (5 bases). This CDR3 has 14 residues. The germline V gene encodes CDR1 LNHDA and CDR2 SQIVND (reference sequence). Trimming cost V 9 bases and J 2 bases, with 14 bases left between them. This CDR3 reads CASTQGSGNQPQHF. The CDR3 DNA reads TGTGCCAGCACTCAGGGTTCCGGCAATCAGCCCCAGCATTTT.

The V call is TRBV20-1, the J call TRBJ2-1; 8 bases agree with TRBD1. Germline assignment: CDR1 DFQATT and CDR2 SNEGSKA (reference sequence). The CDR3 runs 16 residues. V trimming: 6 bases; J trimming: 0 bases; junction bases outside the gene matches: 10. The CDR3 DNA follows: TGCAGTGCAGAAATCGCCGGGACAGGCTCCTACAATGAGCAGTTCTTC. It specifies CSAEIAGTGSYNEQFF.

The CDR3 protein is CASSLLEGTEAFF. CDR3 in DNA: TGTGCCAGCAGTTTATTAGAGGGGACTGAAGCTTTCTTT. The chain employs TRBV12-3 or TRBV12-4 and TRBJ1-1; D might be TRBD1 (5 bases). Trimming took 2 bases from V and 5 from J, leaving 9 bases between them. The CDR3 consists of 13 residues.

This clonotype was seen only a few times. The rearrangement links TRBV10-1 to TRBJ2-1; TRBD2 agrees at 11 bases. Germline loops: CDR1 WNHNN, CDR2 SYGVQD (reference sequence). J gave up 9 bases and V 6 bases, and 10 bases lay outside the gene matches. The CDR3 runs 15 residues. The CDR3 here is CASSETSGSGSEQFF. The CDR3 DNA is TGCGCCAGCAGCGAAACTAGCGGGAGTGGGAGTGAGCAGTTCTTC.

This clonotype showed up just a few times. The chain carries TRBV12-3 or TRBV12-4 and TRBJ2-7; TRBD2 matches 10 bases. With V trimmed by 7 bases and J by 5 bases, 5 bases remained unmatched. This CDR3 has 13 amino acids. CDR3 nucleotide sequence: TGTGCCAGCAAGGTAGGGACTAGCGACGAGCAGTACTTC. Protein sequence: CASKVGTSDEQYF.

The chain combines TRBV6-6 with TRBJ1-2; TRBD1 matches 8 bases. Trimming cost V 6 bases and J 7 bases; bases outside gene matches: 1. The CDR3 spans 11 residues. CDR1 and CDR2 (germline): MNHNY, SVGAGI (reference sequence). The CDR3 DNA reads as TGTGCCAGCAGCGACAGGGGTGGCTACACCTTC. Its protein is CASSDRGGYTF.

This clonotype was found many times. The gene calls are TRBV7-9 and TRBJ2-6; the match to TRBD1 covers 8 bases. V trimming: 3 bases; J trimming: 0 bases; junction bases outside the gene matches: 4. Germline assignment: CDR1 SEHNR and CDR2 FQNEAQ (reference sequence). The CDR3 is 17 amino acids. In DNA form, the CDR3 reads TGTGCCAGCAGCTTCCCGCAGGGGGCCTCTGGGGCCAACGTCCTGACTTTC. It yields the protein CASSFPQGASGANVLTF.

The chain combines TRBV7-8 with TRBJ2-1; a weak D match, TRBD2 (7 bases). The germline V gene encodes CDR1 SGHVS and CDR2 FQNEAQ. Trimming took off 4 bases at V and 0 bases at J, with 25 bases between the two ends. This CDR3 has 20 residues. CDR3 amino acids: CASSYRDRRTSRSSYNEQFF. CDR3 bases: TGTGCCAGCAGCTACAGGGACCGTAGGACTAGTCGTAGCTCCTACAATGAGCAGTTCTTC.

The rearrangement links TRBV24-1 to TRBJ2-3; 8 nucleotides align to TRBD2. This CDR3 comprises 17 residues. CDR1 is KGHDR, CDR2 SFDVKD, per germline. With V trimmed by 4 bases and J by 2 bases, 10 bases remained unmatched. The CDR3 DNA sequence: TGTGCCACCAGTGACGCGAGTGAGCGGGGGTACACAGATACGCAGTATTTT. Amino acids: CATSDASERGYTDTQYF.

This rearrangement joins TRBV20-1 to TRBJ1-3; possible D gene TRBD1, 6 bases. Trimming removed 5 bases at V and 7 bases at J, with 12 bases between. The CDR3 has 12 residues. In germline, CDR1 is DFQATT, CDR2 SNEGSKA (reference sequence). Here the CDR3 reads CSAGGPGNTIYF. CDR3 sequence (DNA): TGCAGTGCTGGGGGGCCGGGCAACACCATATATTTT.

This clonotype showed up just a few times. The chain uses TRBV7-8 and TRBJ1-4; no firm D call. The length of the CDR3 is 14 residues. The ends were cut back, 1 base at V and 14 bases at J, with 17 bases in the middle. CDR1 and CDR2 from the germline V gene are SGHVS and FQNEAQ. CDR3 loop: CASSLVLAAPRLFF. In DNA form, the CDR3 reads TGTGCCAGCAGCTTAGTCTTGGCAGCCCCGCGGCTGTTTTTT. The full variable domain, with the rest looked up from reference TRBV7-8 and TRBJ1-4, is GAGVSQSPRYKVAKRGQDVALRCDPISGHVSLFWYQQALGQGPEFLTYFQNEAQLDKSGLPSDRFFAERPEGSVSTLKIQRTQQEDSAVYLCASSLVLAAPRLFFGSGTQLSVL.

The rearrangement uses TRBV20-1 and TRBJ1-1; D is unclear. CDR3 length equals 13 residues. Trimming shortened V by 3 bases and J by 8 bases, and 16 bases separated the two germline ends. Germline CDR1 reads DFQATT; CDR2 reads SNEGSKA (reference sequence). CDR3 protein: CSASLAGVGEAFF. CDR3 nucleotides: TGCAGTGCTAGTCTGGCCGGAGTTGGGGAAGCTTTCTTT.

CDR3 loop: CASSLVATATEQYF. CDR3 DNA: TGCGCCAGCAGCTTGGTGGCCACCGCAACCGAGCAGTACTTC. The chain carries TRBV5-1 and TRBJ2-7; no clear D. There are 14 residues in the CDR3. Germline V gives CDR1 SGHRS, CDR2 YFSETQ. V lost 0 bases, J lost 6 bases, and 13 bases lay in between. Variable domain in full (rest from reference TRBV5-1 and TRBJ2-7): KAGVTQTPRYLIKTRGQQVTLSCSPISGHRSVSWYQQTPGQGLQFLFEYFSETQRNKGNFPGRFSGRQFSNSRSEMNVSTLELGDSALYLCASSLVATATEQYFGPGTRLTVT.

The chain is built from TRBV5-1 and TRBJ2-4, with 12 bases identical to TRBD2. CDR1 and CDR2 (germline): SGHRS, YFSETQ. The length of the CDR3 is 16 residues. The ends lost 0 bases at V and 4 bases at J; junction bases unmatched: 2. The CDR3 DNA reads TGCGCCAGCAGCTTGGGACTAGCGGGAGAGAAAAACATTCAGTACTTC. This translates into CASSLGLAGEKNIQYF.

The chain carries TRBV18 and TRBJ2-3; either TRBD1 or TRBD2 may fit D (5 bases each). The germline V and J ends were trimmed by 4 bases and 3 bases, with 11 bases remaining between them. The CDR3 is 14 residues long. The V gene's germline CDR1 is KGHSH and CDR2 LQKENI. The CDR3 reads CASSQTGPTDTQYF. The CDR3, as DNA: TGTGCCAGCTCACAAACGGGACCGACAGATACGCAGTATTTT.

This clonotype was detected only a few times. The rearrangement uses TRBV5-6 and TRBJ1-4; D unclear. Germline lookup yields CDR1 SGHDT and CDR2 YYEEEE. The CDR3 contains 15 residues. The V gene lost 4 bases and the J gene lost 4 bases, with 14 bases spanning the gap. The DNA for the CDR3 is TGTGCCAGCAGCCCGCGGCGGGAGAATAATGAAAAACTGTTTTTT. It specifies CASSPRRENNEKLFF.

This clonotype was observed a few times. The V gene is TRBV23-1, the J gene TRBJ2-2; perhaps TRBD1 as D (5 bases). TRBV23-1 is placed among ORFs of uncertain function. The CDR3 length is 16 residues. Trimming removed 7 bases at V and 1 base at J, with 16 bases between. This CDR3 is CASISPDRQNTGELFF. CDR3 DNA sequence: TGCGCCAGCATTTCTCCAGACAGACAGAACACCGGGGAGCTGTTTTTT.

In its sample, this clonotype was seen a few times. The V and J genes are TRBV15 and TRBJ2-1, with TRBD2 identical over 9 bases. The germline V gene encodes CDR1 LNHNV and CDR2 YYDKDF (reference sequence). J gave up 4 bases and V 4 bases, and 11 bases lay outside the gene matches. There are 17 residues in the CDR3. The CDR3 nucleotides read TGTGCCACCAGCACCCTACTAGGGACTAGCCAATACAATGAGCAGTTCTTC. Amino acids: CATSTLLGTSQYNEQFF.

This chain joins TRBV29-1 and TRBJ2-3, with TRBD2 matching over 7 bases. Trimming cost V 2 bases and J 4 bases; bases outside gene matches: 6. The CDR3 length is 14 residues. Germline CDR1 SQVTM, CDR2 ANQGSEA. CDR3 DNA: TGCAGCGTTGAACGGCGGGAGAGGGCAGATACGCAGTATTTT. Translated: CSVERRERADTQYF.

The J gene is TRBJ2-5, the V gene TRBV20-1; D is possibly TRBD1 (6 bases). The germline CDR1 and CDR2 sequences are DFQATT and SNEGSKA (reference sequence). Between the trimmed V and J ends, which lost 5 bases and 4 bases, there was a span of 14 bases. CDR3 length: 13 amino acids. The CDR3 DNA follows: TGCAGTGCTTCCGGGACACAACTAGAGACCCAGTACTTC. It yields the protein CSASGTQLETQYF.